This TCR beta chain is drawn from a study of cytomegalovirus exposure and HLA in healthy donors. Overall study results and limits: Researchers left out some V segments, among them TRBV6-2 and TRBV6-3, as indistinguishable. Researchers counted 164 TCR beta chains as cytomegalovirus-associated. Further analysis, carried out later, found HLA-associated TCR beta chains more clonally expanded than equally common other chains. Presence/absence analyses assumed roughly uniform sequencing depth across donors.

As concerns this clone: Its antigen is currently unknown.

The PCR used 60 Vbeta and 13 Jbeta primers. TCRdb keeps only in-frame clones here, not all; method: immunoSEQ multiplex PCR. The table shows some 92,000 clones, with about 80% occurring only once. The length of the CDR3 is 14 residues. V shed 2 bases, J shed 4 bases, and the junction held 4 bases outside the gene matches. The germline CDR1 and CDR2 sequences are SEHNR and FQNEAQ (reference sequence). The specimen was PBMCs. The origin of this receptor is a man aged 18-30 years in good health and CMV-seropositive. V usage is TRBV7-9 and J usage is TRBJ1-1; 7 nucleotides align to TRBD1. Here the CDR3 reads CASSLPTGITEAFF. CDR3 DNA: TGTGCCAGCAGCTTACCGACAGGGATCACTGAAGCTTTCTTT. Supplemented by reference TRBV7-9 and TRBJ1-1, the full variable domain reads DTGVSQNPRHKITKRGQNVTFRCDPISEHNRLYWYRQTLGQGPEFLTYFQNEAQLEKSRLLSDRFSAERPKGSFSTLEIQRTEQGDSAMYLCASSLPTGITEAFFGQGTRLTVV.